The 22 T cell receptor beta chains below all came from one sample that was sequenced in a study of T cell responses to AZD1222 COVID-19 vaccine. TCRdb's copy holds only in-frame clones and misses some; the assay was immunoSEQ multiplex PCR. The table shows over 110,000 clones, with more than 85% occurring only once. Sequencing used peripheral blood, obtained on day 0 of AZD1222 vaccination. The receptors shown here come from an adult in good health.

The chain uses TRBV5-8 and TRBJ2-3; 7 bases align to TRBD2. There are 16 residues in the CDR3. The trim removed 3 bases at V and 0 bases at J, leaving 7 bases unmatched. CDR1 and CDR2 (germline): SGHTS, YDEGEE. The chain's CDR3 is CASSWGGSGSTDTQYF. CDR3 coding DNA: TGTGCCAGCAGCTGGGGTGGTAGCGGGAGCACAGATACGCAGTATTTT.

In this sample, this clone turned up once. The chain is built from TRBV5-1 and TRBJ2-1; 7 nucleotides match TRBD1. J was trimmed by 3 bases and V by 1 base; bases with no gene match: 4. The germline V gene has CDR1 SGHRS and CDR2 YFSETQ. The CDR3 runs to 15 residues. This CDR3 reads CASSLTRGLYNEQFF. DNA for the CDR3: TGCGCCAGCAGCTTGACGAGGGGGCTCTACAATGAGCAGTTCTTC.

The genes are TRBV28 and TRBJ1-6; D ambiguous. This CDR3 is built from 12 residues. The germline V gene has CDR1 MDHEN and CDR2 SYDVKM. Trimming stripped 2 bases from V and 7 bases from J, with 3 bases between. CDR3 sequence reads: CASSLRNSPLHF. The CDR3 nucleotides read TGTGCCAGCAGTTTAAGGAATTCACCCCTCCACTTT.

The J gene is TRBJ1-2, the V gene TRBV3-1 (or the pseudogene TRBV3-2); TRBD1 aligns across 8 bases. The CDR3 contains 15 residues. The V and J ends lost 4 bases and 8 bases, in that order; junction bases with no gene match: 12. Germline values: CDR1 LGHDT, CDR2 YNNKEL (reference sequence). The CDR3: CASSPLGQGLGGYTF. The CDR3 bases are TGTGCCAGCAGCCCCCTCGGACAGGGCCTTGGGGGCTACACCTTC.

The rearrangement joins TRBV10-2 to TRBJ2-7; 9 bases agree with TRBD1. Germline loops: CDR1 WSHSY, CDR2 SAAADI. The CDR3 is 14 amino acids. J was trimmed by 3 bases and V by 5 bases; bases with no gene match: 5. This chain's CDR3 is CASSTGTGYYEQYF. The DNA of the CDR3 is TGCGCCAGCAGTACCGGGACAGGGTACTACGAGCAGTACTTC.

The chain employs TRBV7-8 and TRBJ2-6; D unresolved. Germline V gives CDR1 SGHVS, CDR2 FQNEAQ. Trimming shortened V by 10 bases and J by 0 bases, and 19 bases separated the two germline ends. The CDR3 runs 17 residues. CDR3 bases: TGTGCCACCCTACCTCCGGACGCTAGCTCTGGGGCCAACGTCCTGACTTTC. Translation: CATLPPDASSGANVLTF.

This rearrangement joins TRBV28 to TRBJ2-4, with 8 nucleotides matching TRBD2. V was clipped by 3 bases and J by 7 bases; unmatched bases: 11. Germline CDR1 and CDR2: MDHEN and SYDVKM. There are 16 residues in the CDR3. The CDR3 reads CASSFYVAGRPNIQYF. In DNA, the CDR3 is TGTGCCAGCAGTTTTTATGTAGCGGGACGTCCGAACATTCAGTACTTC. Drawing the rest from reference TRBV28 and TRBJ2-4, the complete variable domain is DVKVTQSSRYLVKRTGEKVFLECVQDMDHENMFWYRQDPGLGLRLIYFSYDVKMKEKGDIPEGYSVSREKKERFSLILESASTNQTSMYLCASSFYVAGRPNIQYFGAGTRLSVL.

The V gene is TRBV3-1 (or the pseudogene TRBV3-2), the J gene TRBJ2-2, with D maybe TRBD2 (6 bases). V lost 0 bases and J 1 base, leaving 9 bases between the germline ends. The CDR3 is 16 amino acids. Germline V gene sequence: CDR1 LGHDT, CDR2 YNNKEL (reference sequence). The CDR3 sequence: CASSQDIAVNTGELFF. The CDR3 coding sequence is TGTGCCAGCAGCCAAGATATAGCGGTGAACACCGGGGAGCTGTTTTTT.

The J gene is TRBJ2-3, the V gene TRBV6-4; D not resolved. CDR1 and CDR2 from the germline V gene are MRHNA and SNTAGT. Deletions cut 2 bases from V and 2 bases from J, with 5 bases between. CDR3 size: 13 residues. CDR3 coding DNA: TGTGCCAGCAGTGACAGACTCACAGATACGCAGTATTTT. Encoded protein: CASSDRLTDTQYF.

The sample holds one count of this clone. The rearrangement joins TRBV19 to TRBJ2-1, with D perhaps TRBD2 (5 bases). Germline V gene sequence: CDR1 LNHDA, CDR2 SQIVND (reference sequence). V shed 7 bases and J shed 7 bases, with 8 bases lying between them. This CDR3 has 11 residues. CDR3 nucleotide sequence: TGTGCCAGTAAGTGGAGGAATGAGCAGTTCTTC. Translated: CASKWRNEQFF. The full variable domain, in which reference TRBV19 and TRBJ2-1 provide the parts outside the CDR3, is DGGITQSPKYLFRKEGQNVTLSCEQNLNHDAMYWYRQDPGQGLRLIYYSQIVNDFQKGDIAEGYSVSREKKESFPLTVTSAQKNPTAFYLCASKWRNEQFFGPGTRLTVL.

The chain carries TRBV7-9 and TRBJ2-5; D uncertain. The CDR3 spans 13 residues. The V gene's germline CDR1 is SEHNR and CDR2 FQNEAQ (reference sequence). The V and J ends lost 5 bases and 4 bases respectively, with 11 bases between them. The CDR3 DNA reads TGTGCCAGCAGCCGACAACCGGGAGAGACCCAGTACTTC. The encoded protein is CASSRQPGETQYF.

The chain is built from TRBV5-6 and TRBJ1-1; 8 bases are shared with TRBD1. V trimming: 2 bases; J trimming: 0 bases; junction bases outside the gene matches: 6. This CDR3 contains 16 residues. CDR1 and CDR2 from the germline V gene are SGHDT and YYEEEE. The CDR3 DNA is TGTGCCAGCAGCTTTCCGCGGACAGGGTTGAACACTGAAGCTTTCTTT. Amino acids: CASSFPRTGLNTEAFF. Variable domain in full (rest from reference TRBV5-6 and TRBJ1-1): DAGVTQSPTHLIKTRGQQVTLRCSPKSGHDTVSWYQQALGQGPQFIFQYYEEEERQRGNFPDRFSGHQFPNYSSELNVNALLLGDSALYLCASSFPRTGLNTEAFFGQGTRLTVV.

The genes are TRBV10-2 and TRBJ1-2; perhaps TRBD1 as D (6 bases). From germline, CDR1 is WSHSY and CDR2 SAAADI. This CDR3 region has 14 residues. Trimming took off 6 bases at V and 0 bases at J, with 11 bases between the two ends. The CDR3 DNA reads TGCGCCAGCAGCCGGGACATAACTAACTATGGCTACACCTTC. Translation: CASSRDITNYGYTF.

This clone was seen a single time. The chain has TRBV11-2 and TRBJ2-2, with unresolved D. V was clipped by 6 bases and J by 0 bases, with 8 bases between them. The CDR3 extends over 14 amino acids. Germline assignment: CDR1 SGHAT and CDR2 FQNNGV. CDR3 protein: CASRRTANTGELFF. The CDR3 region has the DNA TGTGCCAGCAGAAGGACGGCGAACACCGGGGAGCTGTTTTTT.

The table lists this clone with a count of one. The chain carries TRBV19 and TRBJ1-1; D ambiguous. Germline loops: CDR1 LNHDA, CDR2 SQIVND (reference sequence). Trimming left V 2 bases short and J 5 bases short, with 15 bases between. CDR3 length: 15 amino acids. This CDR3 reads CASSISPPGKTEAFF. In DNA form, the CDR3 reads TGTGCCAGTAGTATATCTCCCCCGGGCAAGACTGAAGCTTTCTTT.

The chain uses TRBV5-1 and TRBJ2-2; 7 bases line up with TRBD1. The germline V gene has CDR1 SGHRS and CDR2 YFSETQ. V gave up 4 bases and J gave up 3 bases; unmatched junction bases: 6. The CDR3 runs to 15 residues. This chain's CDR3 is CASSLTDRDTGELFF. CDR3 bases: TGCGCCAGCAGCCTGACTGACAGGGACACCGGGGAGCTGTTTTTT.

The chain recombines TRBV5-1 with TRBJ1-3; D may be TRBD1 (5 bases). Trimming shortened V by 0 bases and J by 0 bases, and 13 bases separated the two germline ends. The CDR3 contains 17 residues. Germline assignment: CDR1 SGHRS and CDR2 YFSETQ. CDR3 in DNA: TGCGCCAGCAGCTTGGCCGGGGGAGATCTCTCTGGAAACACCATATATTTT. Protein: CASSLAGGDLSGNTIYF.

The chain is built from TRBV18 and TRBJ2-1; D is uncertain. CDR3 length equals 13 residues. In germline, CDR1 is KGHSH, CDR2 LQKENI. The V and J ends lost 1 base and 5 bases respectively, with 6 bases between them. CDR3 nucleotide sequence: TGTGCCAGCTCACCACGGGGTGACAATGAGCAGTTCTTC. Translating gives CASSPRGDNEQFF.

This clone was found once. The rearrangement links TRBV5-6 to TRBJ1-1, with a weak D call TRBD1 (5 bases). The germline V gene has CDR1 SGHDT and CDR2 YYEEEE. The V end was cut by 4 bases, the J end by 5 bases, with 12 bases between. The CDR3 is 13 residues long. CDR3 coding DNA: TGTGCCAGCAGCCAGACGGGGGGAACTGAAGCTTTCTTT. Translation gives CASSQTGGTEAFF.

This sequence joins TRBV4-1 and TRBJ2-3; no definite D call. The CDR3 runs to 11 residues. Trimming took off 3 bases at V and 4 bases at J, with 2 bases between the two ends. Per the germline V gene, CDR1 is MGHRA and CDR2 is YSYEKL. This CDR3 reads CASSHSDTQYF. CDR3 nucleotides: TGCGCCAGCAGCCACTCAGATACGCAGTATTTT.

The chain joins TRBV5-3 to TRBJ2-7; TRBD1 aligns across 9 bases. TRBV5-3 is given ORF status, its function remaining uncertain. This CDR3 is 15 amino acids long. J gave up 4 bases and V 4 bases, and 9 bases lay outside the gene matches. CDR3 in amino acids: CARSEQGAGFYEQYF. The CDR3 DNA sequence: TGTGCCAGAAGCGAACAGGGGGCGGGATTTTACGAGCAGTACTTC.

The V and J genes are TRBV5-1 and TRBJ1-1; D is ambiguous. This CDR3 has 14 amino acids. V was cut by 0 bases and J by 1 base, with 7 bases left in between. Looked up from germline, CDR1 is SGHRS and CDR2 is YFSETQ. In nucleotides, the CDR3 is TGCGCCAGCAGCTTGGACACCCAGAACACTGAAGCTTTCTTT. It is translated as CASSLDTQNTEAFF.